The 29 T cell receptor beta chains listed next were all sequenced from one sample in a study of blood T cell repertoires in COVID-19. Assay: immunoSEQ multiplex PCR; the TCRdb copy retains only in-frame clones and omits some. The table shows over 70,000 clones, with 65% to 90% occurring only once. What was sequenced was peripheral blood. These receptor sequences come from a human donor in a cohort sampled during active COVID-19.

The CDR3 region is CASSPRQGTPSYEQYF. For the CDR3, the DNA is TGTGCCAGCAGTCCACGACAGGGGACACCATCCTACGAGCAGTACTTC. The chain recombines TRBV2 with TRBJ2-7; the match to TRBD1 covers 8 bases. The V segment lost 5 bases and the J segment 1 base; nucleotides outside the gene matches: 10. Germline CDR1 SNHLY, CDR2 FYNNEI. This CDR3 has 16 residues.

The chain is built from TRBV18 and TRBJ2-7; D ambiguous. From germline, CDR1 is KGHSH and CDR2 LQKENI. Trimming stripped 2 bases from V and 3 bases from J, with 11 bases between. The CDR3 extends over 14 amino acids. CDR3 nucleotide sequence: TGTGCCAGCTCACCAGGTCCGGTGGTCTACGAGCAGTACTTC. Protein: CASSPGPVVYEQYF.

J is TRBJ2-7 and V is TRBV3-1 (or the pseudogene TRBV3-2), with 8 bases lining up with TRBD2. CDR3 size: 17 residues. The ends lost 1 base at V and 2 bases at J; junction bases unmatched: 10. From germline, CDR1 is LGHDT and CDR2 YNNKEL (reference sequence). The CDR3 spells CASSQVRVAGLPYEQYF. In DNA form, the CDR3 reads TGTGCCAGCAGCCAAGTAAGAGTAGCGGGGCTCCCCTACGAGCAGTACTTC.

The chain combines TRBV5-6 with TRBJ2-3; perhaps TRBD2 as D (5 bases). The germline gives CDR1 SGHDT, CDR2 YYEEEE. Between the trimmed V and J ends, which lost 4 bases and 6 bases, there was a span of 24 bases. The CDR3 spans 17 residues. CDR3 coding DNA: TGTGCCAGCAGCCCCCTGGTTGGAGGTTCTTATTCGGATACGCAGTATTTT. Translating gives CASSPLVGGSYSDTQYF.

The genes are TRBV10-2 and TRBJ2-5, with 7 bases identical to TRBD1. The trim removed 7 bases at V and 2 bases at J, leaving 7 bases unmatched. Germline CDR1 reads WSHSY; CDR2 reads SAAADI. This CDR3 has 14 residues. This chain's CDR3 is CASIQPGQQETQYF. CDR3 coding DNA: TGCGCCAGCATACAACCGGGACAGCAAGAGACCCAGTACTTC.

The gene calls are TRBV9 and TRBJ1-1; 9 bases are a match to TRBD1. Trimming took 7 bases from V and 4 from J; bases not matched to a gene: 8. The CDR3 runs to 14 residues. Germline V gene data show CDR1 as SGDLS and CDR2 as YYNGEE. The CDR3 nucleotides read TGTGCCAGCCTTCCGGGACAGGGAGGCACTGAAGCTTTCTTT. This gives the protein CASLPGQGGTEAFF.

This chain uses TRBV15 with TRBJ1-1; TRBD1 matches 9 bases. Germline CDR1 is LNHNV and CDR2 is YYDKDF (reference sequence). CDR3 length: 14 residues. After removal of 0 bases from V and 4 bases from J, the junction contained 0 bases not matched to a gene. This CDR3 reads CATSREGQGTEAFF. The DNA of the CDR3 is TGTGCCACCAGCAGAGAGGGACAGGGCACTGAAGCTTTCTTT.

The V gene is TRBV7-8, the J gene TRBJ2-7, with 7 nucleotides matching TRBD1. This CDR3 is built from 15 residues. V lost 0 bases and J lost 3; bases outside the gene matches: 5. Germline CDR1 is SGHVS and CDR2 is FQNEAQ. The CDR3 is CASSLAQTGNYEQYF. The CDR3 nucleotides are TGTGCCAGCAGCTTAGCCCAGACAGGGAACTACGAGCAGTACTTC.

This clone showed up just once. The V and J genes are TRBV7-9 and TRBJ2-5; a possible D gene is TRBD1 (6 bases). Germline assignment: CDR1 SEHNR and CDR2 FQNEAQ (reference sequence). This CDR3 is built from 15 residues. V lost 0 bases and J lost 2, with 10 bases in between. The CDR3: CASSLARGHQETQYF. The CDR3 DNA reads as TGTGCCAGCAGCTTAGCCAGGGGCCATCAAGAGACCCAGTACTTC.

The chain joins TRBV5-8 to TRBJ2-2, with 9 nucleotides matching TRBD1. The CDR3 contains 17 residues. Germline lookup yields CDR1 SGHTS and CDR2 YDEGEE. The J segment lost 7 bases and the V segment lost 3 bases, leaving 13 bases of the junction unmatched. The CDR3 DNA reads TGTGCCAGCAGCTCAGCCGGGACAGGGAATTTTATCGGGGAGCTGTTTTTT. Its protein product is CASSSAGTGNFIGELFF. The full variable domain, its missing parts supplied by reference TRBV5-8 and TRBJ2-2, is EAGVTQSPTHLIKTRGQQATLRCSPISGHTSVYWYQQALGLGLQFLLWYDEGEERNRGNFPPRFSGRQFPNYSSELNVNALELEDSALYLCASSSAGTGNFIGELFFGEGSRLTVL.

This CDR3 reads CASSDPLGQHSGNTIYF. The CDR3 region has the DNA TGTGCCAGCAGTGACCCCCTTGGACAGCACTCTGGAAACACCATATATTTT. The chain employs TRBV25-1 and TRBJ1-3, with D perhaps TRBD1 (6 bases). V gave up 3 bases and J gave up 0 bases, with 15 bases separating them. The germline V gene has CDR1 MGHDK and CDR2 SYGVNS. The CDR3 has 17 amino acids.

J is TRBJ2-7 and V is TRBV7-8, with 15 positions matching TRBD2. The germline CDR1 and CDR2 sequences are SGHVS and FQNEAQ. The CDR3 extends over 20 amino acids. V lost 0 bases to trimming and J lost 6 bases; unmatched junction nucleotides: 15. DNA of the CDR3: TGTGCCAGCAGCTTAGCAATCCCCCGCGGACTAGCGGGAGGGCCAGGCGAGCAGTACTTC. The encoded protein is CASSLAIPRGLAGGPGEQYF.

This clone was counted once. The V call is TRBV5-4, the J call TRBJ2-3, with 9 bases identical to TRBD1. This CDR3 contains 15 residues. Germline V gene data show CDR1 as SGHNT and CDR2 as YYREEE (reference sequence). V was clipped by 4 bases and J by 0 bases; unmatched bases: 3. The CDR3, as DNA: TGTGCCAGCAGCGCCGGGACAGGGAGCACAGATACGCAGTATTTT. It is translated as CASSAGTGSTDTQYF. The variable domain in full, with the rest retrieved from reference TRBV5-4 and TRBJ2-3, is ETGVTQSPTHLIKTRGQQVTLRCSSQSGHNTVSWYQQALGQGPQFIFQYYREEENGRGNFPPRFSGLQFPNYSSELNVNALELDDSALYLCASSAGTGSTDTQYFGPGTRLTVL.

The V and J genes are TRBV7-6 and TRBJ2-5, with 10 bases fitting TRBD2. The length of the CDR3 is 15 residues. Looked up from germline, CDR1 is SGHVS and CDR2 is FNYEAQ. Losses at the gene ends were 2 bases for V and 5 bases for J; bases not matched to a gene: 5. The CDR3 here is CASSLRAGGQETQYF. The CDR3 bases are TGTGCCAGCAGCTTAAGAGCGGGGGGGCAGGAGACCCAGTACTTC.

Details on this clone: The sample has other DNA sequences that encode this CDR3 too. This chain uses TRBV9 with TRBJ1-2, with D unclear. The length of the CDR3 is 13 residues. Germline V gene lookup returns CDR1 SGDLS and CDR2 YYNGEE. Trimming pared 0 bases from V and 1 base from J, leaving 4 bases between. The CDR3 loop is CASSVDGNYGYTF. The CDR3 DNA follows: TGTGCCAGCAGCGTAGACGGTAACTATGGCTACACCTTC.

The chain recombines TRBV2 with TRBJ1-4, with D perhaps TRBD1 (5 bases). The CDR3 runs 14 residues. V lost 1 base and J lost 6, with 9 bases in between. Germline V gene sequence: CDR1 SNHLY, CDR2 FYNNEI. The CDR3 nucleotides are TGTGCCAGCAGTGAAGACGCAGGGTATGAAAAACTGTTTTTT. Its translation is CASSEDAGYEKLFF.

This chain links TRBV7-3 with TRBJ2-5; possible D gene TRBD2, 7 bases. Trimming shortened V by 3 bases and J by 5 bases, and 10 bases separated the two germline ends. Germline V lookup: CDR1 SGHTA, CDR2 FQGTGA. The CDR3 is made up of 13 amino acids. Written as DNA, the CDR3 is TGTGCCAGCAGCTTCGGGGGGCACGAGACCCAGTACTTC. It codes for CASSFGGHETQYF. The full variable domain, its missing parts supplied by reference TRBV7-3 and TRBJ2-5, is GAGVSQTPSNKVTEKGKYVELRCDPISGHTALYWYRQSLGQGPEFLIYFQGTGAADDSGLPNDRFFAVRPEGSVSTLKIQRTERGDSAVYLCASSFGGHETQYFGPGTRLLVL.

V usage is TRBV7-9 and J usage is TRBJ2-7, with D possibly TRBD1 on 5 matching bases. CDR3 length: 13 residues. Germline loops: CDR1 SEHNR, CDR2 FQNEAQ (reference sequence). Trimming pared 3 bases from V and 2 bases from J, leaving 8 bases between. The CDR3 reads CASSFGRAYEQYF. CDR3 DNA sequence: TGTGCCAGCAGCTTCGGCAGGGCCTACGAGCAGTACTTC. The full variable domain, with the rest looked up from reference TRBV7-9 and TRBJ2-7, is DTGVSQNPRHKITKRGQNVTFRCDPISEHNRLYWYRQTLGQGPEFLTYFQNEAQLEKSRLLSDRFSAERPKGSFSTLEIQRTEQGDSAMYLCASSFGRAYEQYFGPGTRLTVT.

This clone appeared once. The chain recombines TRBV9 with TRBJ2-3; D possibly corresponds to TRBD2 (6 bases). Trimming stripped 6 bases from V and 1 base from J, with 9 bases between. Germline V gene data show CDR1 as SGDLS and CDR2 as YYNGEE. This CDR3 has 13 residues. DNA for the CDR3: TGTGCCAGCACCACGGGGGGCACAGATACGCAGTATTTT. This translates into CASTTGGTDTQYF.

The sample holds one count of this clone. The CDR3 reads CASSRNRGGYGYTF. The DNA of the CDR3 is TGTGCCAGCAGTCGTAACAGGGGCGGCTATGGCTACACCTTC. The V and J genes are TRBV27 and TRBJ1-2, with 7 bases lining up with TRBD1. The length of the CDR3 is 14 residues. The junction had 7 bases not matched to a gene; V was cut back by 5 bases and J by 4 bases. CDR1 is MNHEY and CDR2 is SMNVEV in the germline V gene (reference sequence).

CDR3 sequence reads: CASSQGLAGGKSNEQFF. The CDR3 region has the DNA TGCGCCAGCAGCCAAGGGCTAGCGGGAGGGAAGAGCAATGAGCAGTTCTTC. The V call is TRBV4-1, the J call TRBJ2-1, with 12 nucleotides matching TRBD2. The CDR3 has 17 amino acids. After removal of 1 base from V and 6 bases from J, the junction contained 7 bases not matched to a gene. The germline gives CDR1 MGHRA, CDR2 YSYEKL.

This chain joins TRBV4-3 and TRBJ2-3; tentative D call: TRBD2 (6 bases). Trimming removed 0 bases from V and 6 bases from J, with 10 bases in between. The CDR3 has 14 amino acids. CDR1 and CDR2 from the germline V gene are LGHNA and YSLEER. The CDR3 here is CASSQDGGEDTQYF. The CDR3 DNA reads TGCGCCAGCAGCCAAGACGGAGGGGAGGATACGCAGTATTTT.

The rearrangement links TRBV18 to TRBJ2-7, with 8 bases lining up with TRBD2. From germline, CDR1 is KGHSH and CDR2 LQKENI. There are 17 residues in the CDR3. The V gene end was trimmed by 3 bases and the J gene end by 5 bases; junction bases not matched to a gene: 15. DNA for the CDR3: TGTGCCAGCTCACCCCTCCTTGCGGGAGGAAATTTGCACGAGCAGTACTTC. Translating gives CASSPLLAGGNLHEQYF.

The V call is TRBV5-4, the J call TRBJ2-7; 9 nucleotides agree with TRBD1. The germline V gene has CDR1 SGHNT and CDR2 YYREEE (reference sequence). This CDR3 is built from 15 residues. Trimming cost V 4 bases and J 3 bases; bases outside gene matches: 8. This CDR3 is CASSPGGQGGYEQYF. The CDR3 DNA reads as TGTGCCAGCAGCCCGGGGGGACAGGGAGGCTACGAGCAGTACTTC.

This clone has just a few counts. The chain carries TRBV5-1 and TRBJ1-6, with 7 bases aligning to TRBD1. V lost 5 bases to trimming and J lost 3 bases; unmatched junction nucleotides: 5. CDR3 length: 15 residues. Germline values: CDR1 SGHRS, CDR2 YFSETQ. The CDR3 protein is CASSVGTDYNSPLHF. CDR3 bases: TGCGCCAGCAGTGTGGGGACAGACTATAATTCACCCCTCCACTTT.

V gene TRBV6-6 combines with J gene TRBJ2-7, with D possibly TRBD2 on 7 matching bases. In germline, CDR1 is MNHNY, CDR2 SVGAGI (reference sequence). This CDR3 is built from 19 residues. V was pared by 5 bases and J by 7 bases, with 33 bases between. The CDR3 DNA reads as TGTGCCAGCAGTCCCGGGCCCATAATAAGGGGGGGAAGTATGGATGAGCAGTACTTC. The encoded protein is CASSPGPIIRGGSMDEQYF.

V gene TRBV10-3 combines with J gene TRBJ2-7; 7 bases align to TRBD1. The length of the CDR3 is 15 residues. CDR1 ENHRY and CDR2 SYGVKD come from the germline V gene. With V trimmed by 3 bases and J by 6 bases, 11 bases remained unmatched. The CDR3 nucleotides are TGTGCCATCAGTGAAAGTCGAGGGGGCGAAGGCGAGCAGTACTTC. Translation gives CAISESRGGEGEQYF.

V and J are TRBV7-2 and TRBJ2-2; unclear D gene. V lost 0 bases to trimming and J lost 1 base, with 6 bases between them. This CDR3 has 15 residues. Germline V CDR1 and CDR2: SGHTA, FQGNSA. The DNA of the CDR3 is TGTGCCAGCAGCTTAGCAGCCCGGAACACCGGGGAGCTGTTTTTT. Residues: CASSLAARNTGELFF.

Only one count was recorded for this clone. V is TRBV19 and J is TRBJ1-5; perhaps TRBD1 as D (5 bases). CDR1 and CDR2 (germline): LNHDA, SQIVND (reference sequence). The CDR3 has 16 amino acids. V gave up 3 bases and J gave up 6 bases, with 18 bases separating them. The CDR3 is CASSIRGQGKGQPQHF. The CDR3 DNA follows: TGTGCCAGTAGTATCCGTGGGCAGGGTAAAGGTCAGCCCCAGCATTTT.